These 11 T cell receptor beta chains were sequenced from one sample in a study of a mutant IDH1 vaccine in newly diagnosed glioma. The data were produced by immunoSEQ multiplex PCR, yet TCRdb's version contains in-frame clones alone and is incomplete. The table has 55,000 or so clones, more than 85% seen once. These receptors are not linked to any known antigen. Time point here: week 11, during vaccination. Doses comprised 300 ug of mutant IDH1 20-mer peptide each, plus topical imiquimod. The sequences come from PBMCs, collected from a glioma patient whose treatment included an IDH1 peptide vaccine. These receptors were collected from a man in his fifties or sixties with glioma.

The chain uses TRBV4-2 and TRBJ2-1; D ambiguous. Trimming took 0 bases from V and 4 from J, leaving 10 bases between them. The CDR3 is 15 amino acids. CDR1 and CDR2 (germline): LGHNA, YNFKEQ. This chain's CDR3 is CASSQDRALYNEQFF. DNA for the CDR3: TGTGCCAGCAGCCAAGATCGGGCTTTATACAATGAGCAGTTCTTC.

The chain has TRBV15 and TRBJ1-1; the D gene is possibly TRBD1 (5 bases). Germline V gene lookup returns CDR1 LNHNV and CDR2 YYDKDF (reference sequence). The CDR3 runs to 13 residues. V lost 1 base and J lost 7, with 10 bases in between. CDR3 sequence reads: CATSRVGASEAFF. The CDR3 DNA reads TGTGCCACCAGCAGAGTCGGGGCAAGTGAAGCTTTCTTT.

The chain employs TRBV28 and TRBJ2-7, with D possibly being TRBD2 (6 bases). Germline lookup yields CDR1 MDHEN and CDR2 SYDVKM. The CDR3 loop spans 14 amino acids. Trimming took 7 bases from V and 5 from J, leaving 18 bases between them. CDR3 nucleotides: TGTGCCAGCATCGGGAGTCGGGGGATCCACGAGCAGTACTTC. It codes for CASIGSRGIHEQYF.

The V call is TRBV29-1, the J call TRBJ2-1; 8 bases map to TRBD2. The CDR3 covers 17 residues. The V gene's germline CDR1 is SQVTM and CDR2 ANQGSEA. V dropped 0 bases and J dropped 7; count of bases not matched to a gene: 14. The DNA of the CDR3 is TGCAGCGTTGAAGATCTAACGGGAGGGCTTAGGGTAAATGAGCAGTTCTTC. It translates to CSVEDLTGGLRVNEQFF.

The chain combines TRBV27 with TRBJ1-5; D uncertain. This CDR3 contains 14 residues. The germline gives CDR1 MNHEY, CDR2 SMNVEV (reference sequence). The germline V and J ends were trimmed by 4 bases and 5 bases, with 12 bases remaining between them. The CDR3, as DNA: TGTGCCAGCAGTTACAGAGGGAGGGATCAGCCCCAGCATTTT. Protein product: CASSYRGRDQPQHF.

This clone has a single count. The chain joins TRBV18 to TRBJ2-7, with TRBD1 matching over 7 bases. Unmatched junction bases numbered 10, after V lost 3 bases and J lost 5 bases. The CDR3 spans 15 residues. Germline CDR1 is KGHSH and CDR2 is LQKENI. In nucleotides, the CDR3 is TGTGCCAGCTCACCCAGTGAGACAGGGATGCACGAGCAGTACTTC. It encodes CASSPSETGMHEQYF.

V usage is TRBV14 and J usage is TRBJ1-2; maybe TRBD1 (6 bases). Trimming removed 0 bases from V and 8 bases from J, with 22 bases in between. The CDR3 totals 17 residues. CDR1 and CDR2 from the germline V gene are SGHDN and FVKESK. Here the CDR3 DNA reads TGTGCCAGCAGCCAAGATAATCGGGGGGCTCTAAGTGGAGGCTACACCTTC. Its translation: CASSQDNRGALSGGYTF.

The CDR3 is CASSQDAAYSGNTIYF. DNA for the CDR3: TGTGCCAGCAGCCAAGACGCGGCGTACTCTGGAAACACCATATATTTT. The V gene is TRBV4-2, the J gene TRBJ1-3; D gene ambiguous. Per germline, CDR1 LGHNA and CDR2 YNFKEQ. The CDR3 consists of 16 residues. The ends were cut back, 0 bases at V and 0 bases at J, with 9 bases in the middle.

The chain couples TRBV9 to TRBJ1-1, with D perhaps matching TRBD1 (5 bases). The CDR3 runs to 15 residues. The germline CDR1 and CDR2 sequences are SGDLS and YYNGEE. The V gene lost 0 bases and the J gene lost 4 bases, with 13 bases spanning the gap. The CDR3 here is CASSVDGGSITEAFF. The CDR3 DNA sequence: TGTGCCAGCAGCGTAGATGGGGGAAGTATCACTGAAGCTTTCTTT.

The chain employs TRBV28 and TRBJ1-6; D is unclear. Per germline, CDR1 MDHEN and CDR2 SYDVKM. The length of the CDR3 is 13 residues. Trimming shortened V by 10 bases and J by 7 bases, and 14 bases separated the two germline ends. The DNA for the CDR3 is TGTGCCACGCTGGGGTCTGCCAATTCACCCCTCCACTTT. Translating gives CATLGSANSPLHF.

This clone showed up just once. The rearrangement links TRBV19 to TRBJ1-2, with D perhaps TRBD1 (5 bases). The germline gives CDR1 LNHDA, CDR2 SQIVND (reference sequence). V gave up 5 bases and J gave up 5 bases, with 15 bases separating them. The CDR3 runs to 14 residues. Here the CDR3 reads CASSPRDLRYGYTF. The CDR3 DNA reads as TGTGCCAGTAGTCCCAGGGACTTACGATATGGCTACACCTTC.